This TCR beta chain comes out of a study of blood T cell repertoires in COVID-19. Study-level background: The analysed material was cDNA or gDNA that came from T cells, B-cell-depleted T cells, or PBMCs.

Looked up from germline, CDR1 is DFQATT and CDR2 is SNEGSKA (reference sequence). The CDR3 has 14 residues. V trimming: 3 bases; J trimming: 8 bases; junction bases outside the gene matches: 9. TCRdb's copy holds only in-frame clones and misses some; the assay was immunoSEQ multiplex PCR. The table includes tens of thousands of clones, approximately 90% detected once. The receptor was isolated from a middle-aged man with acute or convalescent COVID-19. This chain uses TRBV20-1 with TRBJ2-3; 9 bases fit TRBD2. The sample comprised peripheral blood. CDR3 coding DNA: TGCAGTGCTAGTGTAGTAGCGGGGGTTCCTACGCAGTATTTT. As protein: CSASVVAGVPTQYF.